This TCR beta chain was identified in a study of T cells in Graves' hyperthyroidism and ophthalmopathy. CDR1 and CDR2 from the germline V gene are SGHRS and YFSETQ. The CDR3 is 16 residues long. V was clipped by 5 bases and J by 0 bases, with 17 bases between them. Using RNA transcripts as the source, TCR beta CDR3 regions were amplified. The TCR CDR3 first-round RT-PCR relied on the HTBI primer set. TCRdb ran MiXCR on the multiplex PCR reads and lists one entry per CDR3 protein. Found here are over 150,000 distinct CDR3 sequences, about 15% of them singletons; the top ten hold roughly 29%. This clonotype was seen many times.

Sequencing used blood. This TCR was sampled from a woman aged 45-60 years with Graves' hyperthyroidism. The chain has TRBV5-1 and TRBJ1-1, with a possible D match to TRBD1 (6 bases). CDR3 protein: CASSYDPGDMNTEAFF. Here the CDR3 DNA reads TGCGCCAGCAGTTACGACCCAGGGGACATGAACACTGAAGCTTTCTTT.